The rows below give T cell receptor beta chains drawn from one sample of a study of molecular identifiers for immune sequencing clone quantification. TCRdb re-called the PCR reads with MiXCR, one entry per CDR3 protein. The sample includes tens of thousands of distinct CDR3 sequences, 15% to 20% of them seen just once. Specimen: naive CD8+ T cells from blood, with Jurkat cell RNA spiked in. The receptors were gathered from a human donor in good health. Some libraries in this study had Jurkat cell RNA spiked in. CDR3s include the opening cysteine and the closing phenylalanine or tryptophan. A D gene is named only where the DNA matches it firmly. Only some rows state a clone size, as once, few, many or a class for expanded clones.

V gene	J gene	clone size	D gene	CDR3 protein	CDR3 DNA
TRBV20-1	TRBJ1-5	many	NA	CSASNSNQPQHF	TGCAGTGCTAGTAATAGCAATCAGCCCCAGCATTTT
TRBV10-3	TRBJ2-7	many	TRBD1	CAISEADRALDYEQYF	TGTGCCATCAGTGAGGCTGACAGGGCACTAGACTACGAGCAGTACTTC
TRBV4-3	TRBJ2-1	many	NA	CASSQDRLATYNEQFF	TGCGCCAGCAGCCAAGATAGGCTAGCGACCTACAATGAGCAGTTCTTC
TRBV6-1	TRBJ2-2	few	TRBD2	CASSAHPLAGGPTGELFF	TGTGCCAGCAGTGCCCACCCCCTAGCGGGAGGCCCCACCGGGGAGCTGTTTTTT
TRBV6-2/TRBV6-3	TRBJ1-2	NA	NA	CASSGRQTTNHGYTF	TGTGCCAGCAGTGGAAGACAGACGACTAACCATGGCTACACCTTC
TRBV4-1	TRBJ2-7	many	NA	CASSQVRGAGYEQYF	TGCGCCAGCAGCCAAGTTCGGGGGGCGGGGTACGAGCAGTACTTC
TRBV4-3	TRBJ1-1	many	NA	CASSQDYLVNTEAFF	TGCGCCAGCAGCCAAGACTATCTAGTGAACACTGAAGCTTTCTTT
TRBV5-1	TRBJ2-1	NA	TRBD2	CASSGRLAGEGYNEQFF	TGCGCCAGCAGCGGGAGGCTAGCGGGGGAAGGTTACAATGAGCAGTTCTTC
TRBV12-3/TRBV12-4	TRBJ1-1	few	NA	CASSLRDFSTEAFF	TGTGCCAGCAGTCTAAGGGATTTCTCCACTGAAGCTTTCTTT
TRBV7-9	TRBJ2-2	many	TRBD1	CASIPRTGPTGELFF	TGTGCCAGCATCCCTCGGACAGGGCCCACCGGGGAGCTGTTTTTT
TRBV20-1	TRBJ2-3	many	TRBD2	CSAHSGSTDTQYF	TGCAGTGCTCATAGCGGGAGCACAGATACGCAGTATTTT
TRBV7-8	TRBJ2-7	many	TRBD2	CASSPGLAGTYEQYF	TGTGCCAGCAGCCCGGGACTAGCGGGGACCTACGAGCAGTACTTC
TRBV11-1	TRBJ2-7	many	TRBD2	CASSLKWSSGTQREQYF	TGTGCCAGCAGCTTAAAGTGGTCTAGCGGGACCCAACGCGAGCAGTACTTC
TRBV5-1	TRBJ2-7	NA	NA	CASNFSIQGASILEQYF	TGCGCCAGCAACTTCTCAATACAAGGGGCCTCGATACTCGAGCAGTACTTC
TRBV7-9	TRBJ1-5	few	TRBD1	CASSATGQASNQPQHF	TGTGCCAGCAGCGCAACGGGACAGGCTAGCAATCAGCCCCAGCATTTT
TRBV27	TRBJ2-1	NA	NA	CASSNTGFHEQFF	TGTGCCAGCAGTAATACAGGGTTCCATGAGCAGTTCTTC
TRBV7-8	TRBJ2-3	many	NA	CASSYTGGTDTQYF	TGTGCCAGCAGCTATACGGGGGGCACAGATACGCAGTATTTT
TRBV28	TRBJ1-5	few	TRBD1	CASSLLQDRGQPQHF	TGTGCCAGCAGTTTATTGCAAGACAGGGGGCAACCCCAGCATTTT
TRBV19	TRBJ2-1	many	NA	CAASSAGHNEQFF	TGTGCCGCAAGCTCGGCCGGACACAATGAGCAGTTCTTC
TRBV19	TRBJ2-7	many	TRBD2	CASSIDTSGSFYEQYF	TGTGCCAGTAGTATAGATACTAGCGGATCCTTCTACGAGCAGTACTTC
TRBV5-6	TRBJ1-5	many	TRBD1	CASSQGTGNQPQHF	TGTGCCAGCAGCCAGGGGACAGGTAATCAGCCCCAGCATTTT
TRBV7-6	TRBJ2-2	many	TRBD2	CASLAEFTGELFF	TGTGCCAGCCTAGCGGAGTTCACCGGGGAGCTGTTTTTT
TRBV7-6	TRBJ2-7	many	NA	CASSSHIGYEQYF	TGTGCCAGCAGCTCCCACATTGGGTACGAGCAGTACTTC
TRBV19	TRBJ1-1	many	NA	CASSIGGNTEAFF	TGTGCCAGTAGTATCGGCGGGAACACTGAAGCTTTCTTT
TRBV6-1	TRBJ2-7	many	TRBD1	CASSGLAIDAGGPYEQYF	TGTGCCAGCAGTGGTCTGGCGATCGATGCAGGGGGTCCCTACGAGCAGTACTTC
TRBV6-5	TRBJ2-2	many	NA	CASSALGGPNTGELFF	TGTGCCAGCAGTGCCTTGGGGGGCCCCAACACCGGGGAGCTGTTTTTT
TRBV28	TRBJ2-7	many	TRBD1	CASSIGTVYEQYF	TGTGCCAGCAGCATCGGGACAGTCTACGAGCAGTACTTC
TRBV7-6	TRBJ2-7	many	TRBD1	CASSQTVTGGAYEQYF	TGTGCCAGCAGCCAGACCGTGACAGGGGGCGCCTACGAGCAGTACTTC
TRBV11-3	TRBJ2-1	NA	NA	CASSLWGSYNEQFF	TGTGCCAGCAGCTTATGGGGCTCCTACAATGAGCAGTTCTTC
TRBV27	TRBJ1-5	many	NA	CASSFFGDQPQHF	TGTGCCAGCAGTTTTTTCGGCGATCAGCCCCAGCATTTT
TRBV24-1	TRBJ2-5	NA	NA	CATSDSTGSRIQEAQYF	TGTGCCACCAGTGATTCAACGGGGAGCCGCATCCAAGAGGCCCAGTACTTC
TRBV29-1	TRBJ2-4	many	NA	CSEGKNIQYF	TGCAGCGAGGGGAAAAACATTCAGTACTTC
TRBV20-1	TRBJ2-5	many	TRBD2	CSARAYSGLANEETQYF	TGCAGTGCTAGAGCCTACTCGGGACTAGCGAACGAAGAGACCCAGTACTTC
TRBV24-1	TRBJ2-1	NA	NA	CATSVGRNEQFF	TGTGCCACCAGTGTCGGACGGAATGAGCAGTTCTTC
TRBV12-3/TRBV12-4	TRBJ2-7	NA	TRBD1	CASSLVQGLSYEQYF	TGTGCCAGCAGTTTAGTACAGGGGCTCTCCTACGAGCAGTACTTC
TRBV6-2/TRBV6-3	TRBJ2-7	many	NA	CASSYPQYEQYF	TGTGCCAGCAGTTACCCCCAGTACGAGCAGTACTTC
TRBV7-8	TRBJ2-7	many	NA	CASSFSSSGYEQYF	TGTGCCAGCAGCTTCAGCAGCTCCGGTTACGAGCAGTACTTC
TRBV15	TRBJ1-4	many	NA	CATSSSPGATNEKLFF	TGTGCCACCAGCAGCTCTCCTGGTGCAACTAATGAAAAACTGTTTTTT
TRBV11-2	TRBJ2-7	many	NA	CASSSEIPGTPFRQYF	TGTGCCAGCAGCTCAGAAATACCCGGGACCCCTTTTAGGCAGTACTTC
TRBV15	TRBJ1-6	many	NA	CATSSGRTSSYNSPLHF	TGTGCCACCAGCAGTGGACGGACCAGCTCCTATAATTCACCCCTCCACTTT
TRBV6-5	TRBJ2-7	NA	NA	CASSYSAAYGQYF	TGTGCCAGCAGTTACTCGGCAGCCTACGGGCAGTACTTC
TRBV5-1	TRBJ1-1	NA	NA	CASSQGGTYTEAFF	TGCGCCAGCAGCCAAGGTGGAACCTACACTGAAGCTTTCTTT
TRBV6-6	TRBJ2-1	NA	TRBD1	CASSDVQGRTYNEQFF	TGTGCCAGCAGTGATGTACAGGGGCGGACCTACAATGAGCAGTTCTTC
TRBV10-3	TRBJ2-5	many	TRBD2	CAISERAGGPLETQYF	TGTGCCATCAGTGAGCGCGCGGGAGGGCCGTTGGAGACCCAGTACTTC
TRBV11-3	TRBJ2-3	NA	TRBD2	CASSLNRREGIGTQYF	TGTGCCAGCAGCTTAAACCGGAGGGAGGGAATCGGTACGCAGTATTTT
TRBV4-1	TRBJ2-7	many	NA	CASSQGFTPEQYF	TGCGCCAGCAGCCAAGGTTTTACTCCGGAGCAGTACTTC